These 22 T cell receptor beta chains were sequenced from one sample in a study of blood T cell repertoires in COVID-19. The method was immunoSEQ multiplex PCR; TCRdb's version includes in-frame clones alone and lacks a portion of them. The table records about 64,000 clones, 88% of them present only once. The sequencing input was PBMCs or T cells enriched from blood (not recorded which). These receptors were collected from a woman aged 40 to 55 who had recovered from COVID-19.

This rearrangement joins TRBV20-1 to TRBJ1-3; D may be TRBD1 (6 bases). The CDR3 runs to 15 residues. Germline V gene sequence: CDR1 DFQATT, CDR2 SNEGSKA (reference sequence). Trimming took 3 bases from V and 0 from J, leaving 12 bases between them. CDR3 sequence (DNA): TGCAGTGCTAGTCAGGACAGCTTCTCTGGAAACACCATATATTTT. It is translated as CSASQDSFSGNTIYF.

The chain uses TRBV7-9 and TRBJ2-7; 10 bases match TRBD1. V gave up 4 bases and J gave up 2 bases; unmatched junction bases: 2. CDR1 SEHNR and CDR2 FQNEAQ come from the germline V gene (reference sequence). This CDR3 has 14 residues. In nucleotides, the CDR3 is TGTGCCAGCAGCTCCGGGACAGGGGCCTACGAGCAGTACTTC. This encodes CASSSGTGAYEQYF.

This clone was observed once. V and J are TRBV5-6 and TRBJ1-6; tentatively, D is TRBD1 (6 bases). Germline CDR1 is SGHDT and CDR2 is YYEEEE. There are 16 residues in the CDR3. V was pared by 2 bases and J by 0 bases, with 9 bases between. This CDR3 reads CASSFRTVSYNSPLHF. In DNA, the CDR3 is TGTGCCAGCAGCTTTAGGACAGTCTCCTATAATTCACCCCTCCACTTT. The complete variable domain, with remaining parts taken from reference TRBV5-6 and TRBJ1-6, reads DAGVTQSPTHLIKTRGQQVTLRCSPKSGHDTVSWYQQALGQGPQFIFQYYEEEERQRGNFPDRFSGHQFPNYSSELNVNALLLGDSALYLCASSFRTVSYNSPLHFGNGTRLTVT.

The V and J genes are TRBV3-1 (or the pseudogene TRBV3-2) and TRBJ1-6; maybe TRBD1 (5 bases). V lost 1 base and J lost 4, with 5 bases in between. This CDR3 region has 14 residues. Per germline, CDR1 LGHDT and CDR2 YNNKEL (reference sequence). The CDR3 bases are TGTGCCAGCAGCCAAGGACAGTATAATTCACCCCTCCACTTT. Its protein is CASSQGQYNSPLHF.

The J gene is TRBJ2-1, the V gene TRBV19; possibly TRBD1 for D (6 bases). With 5 bases removed from V and 9 bases from J, the gap between germline ends came to 20 bases. The CDR3 is 15 residues long. Germline V CDR1 and CDR2: LNHDA, SQIVND (reference sequence). CDR3: CASSSGTLVYSEQFF. In nucleotides, the CDR3 is TGTGCCAGTAGTTCCGGGACACTTGTTTATAGTGAGCAGTTCTTC.

The V gene is TRBV11-3, the J gene TRBJ1-1, with 7 bases fitting TRBD1. The CDR3 totals 15 residues. Germline CDR1 reads SGHNT; CDR2 reads YENEEA. J lost 7 bases, V lost 5 bases, and 13 bases had no gene match. In DNA form, the CDR3 reads TGTGCCAGCAGCAATCACCAGGGGGTCAACGGTGAAGCTTTCTTT. This translates into CASSNHQGVNGEAFF.

This clone was picked up one time. The chain is built from TRBV14 and TRBJ2-1; TRBD1 aligns across 10 bases. Losses at the gene ends were 0 bases for V and 7 bases for J; bases not matched to a gene: 12. In germline, CDR1 is SGHDN, CDR2 FVKESK. The CDR3 is made up of 18 amino acids. The CDR3 DNA follows: TGTGCCAGCAGCCAAGATAAAGACAGGGGGCTATGGTGGAATGAGCAGTTCTTC. The encoded protein is CASSQDKDRGLWWNEQFF.

This chain links TRBV3-1 (or the pseudogene TRBV3-2) with TRBJ2-7; TRBD1 aligns across 10 bases. This CDR3 is built from 15 residues. V was pared by 2 bases and J by 3 bases, with 4 bases of the junction left unmatched. The germline CDR1 and CDR2 sequences are LGHDT and YNNKEL (reference sequence). The CDR3 sequence is CASSQPGTGVYEQYF. For the CDR3, the DNA is TGTGCCAGCAGCCAACCCGGGACAGGGGTCTACGAGCAGTACTTC.

This clone was seen a few times. The gene calls are TRBV5-4 and TRBJ1-1; D is unclear. Germline lookup yields CDR1 SGHNT and CDR2 YYREEE (reference sequence). The CDR3 has 12 amino acids. Trimming removed 3 bases from V and 1 base from J, with 4 bases in between. The CDR3 bases are TGTGCCAGCAGCTCACAGAACACTGAAGCTTTCTTT. This sequence encodes CASSSQNTEAFF.

The rearrangement links TRBV7-9 to TRBJ2-7; TRBD1 aligns across 7 bases. Germline CDR1 reads SEHNR; CDR2 reads FQNEAQ (reference sequence). The CDR3 totals 13 residues. The V and J ends lost 5 bases and 3 bases, in that order; junction bases with no gene match: 4. The DNA for the CDR3 is TGTGCCAGCAGCGTCCGGGACAGCTACGAGCAGTACTTC. Its protein is CASSVRDSYEQYF.

V usage is TRBV6-5 and J usage is TRBJ1-1, with D uncertain. Germline V gives CDR1 MNHEY, CDR2 SVGAGI. V was clipped by 6 bases and J by 6 bases, with 11 bases between them. The CDR3 length is 12 residues. The CDR3 is CASSRQMSEAFF. CDR3 DNA: TGTGCCAGCAGCCGACAAATGTCTGAAGCTTTCTTT.

The chain couples TRBV27 to TRBJ1-2, with D possibly being TRBD1 (6 bases). This CDR3 comprises 16 residues. Germline CDR1 and CDR2: MNHEY and SMNVEV (reference sequence). V lost 0 bases to trimming and J lost 8 bases, with 19 bases between them. DNA for the CDR3: TGTGCCAGCAGTTTATCGACTCCGGGGGGGGCTCGAGGCTACACCTTC. Its protein is CASSLSTPGGARGYTF.

The chain uses TRBV5-1 and TRBJ2-2; 8 bases are a match to TRBD2. V lost 4 bases, J lost 5 bases, and 4 bases stayed unmatched. CDR3 size: 14 residues. Germline values: CDR1 SGHRS, CDR2 YFSETQ. DNA for the CDR3: TGCGCCAGCAGCCCGGGCGGGGGGACCGGGGAGCTGTTTTTT. As protein: CASSPGGGTGELFF.

This clone was seen only a few times. The chain couples TRBV18 to TRBJ1-5, with TRBD1 matching 10 bases. There are 16 residues in the CDR3. From germline, CDR1 is KGHSH and CDR2 LQKENI. Trimming cost V 4 bases and J 3 bases; bases outside gene matches: 6. The CDR3 region has the DNA TGTGCCAGCTCACTATCCGGGACAGGGGACAATCAGCCCCAGCATTTT. Protein sequence: CASSLSGTGDNQPQHF. Based on the CDR3 plus reference TRBV18 and TRBJ1-5, the full variable domain is NAGVMQNPRHLVRRRGQEARLRCSPMKGHSHVYWYRQLPEEGLKFMVYLQKENIIDESGMPKERFSAEFPKEGPSILRIQQVVRGDSAAYFCASSLSGTGDNQPQHFGDGTRLSIL.

The chain joins TRBV5-1 to TRBJ2-3; TRBD1 might be the D (6 bases). Germline CDR1 is SGHRS and CDR2 is YFSETQ. The CDR3 sequence is 15 residues long. V was cut by 4 bases and J by 3 bases, with 15 bases left in between. The CDR3 is CASSGAGALTDTQYF. The DNA of the CDR3 is TGCGCCAGCAGCGGGGCAGGGGCCCTAACAGATACGCAGTATTTT. The variable domain in full, completed from reference TRBV5-1 and TRBJ2-3, reads KAGVTQTPRYLIKTRGQQVTLSCSPISGHRSVSWYQQTPGQGLQFLFEYFSETQRNKGNFPGRFSGRQFSNSRSEMNVSTLELGDSALYLCASSGAGALTDTQYFGPGTRLTVL.

The V call is TRBV27, the J call TRBJ2-7; the D gene is possibly TRBD2 (7 bases). The CDR3 extends over 16 amino acids. The germline V gene encodes CDR1 MNHEY and CDR2 SMNVEV (reference sequence). The V end lost 6 bases, the J end lost 5 bases, and 23 bases lay between the germline ends. This chain's CDR3 is CASRRRVGGGGDEQYF. The DNA for the CDR3 is TGTGCCAGCAGGCGCCGAGTCGGCGGGGGCGGGGACGAGCAGTACTTC.

The gene calls are TRBV7-8 and TRBJ2-2, with TRBD2 matching 9 bases. The V and J ends lost 5 bases and 1 base, in that order; junction bases with no gene match: 2. This CDR3 has 15 residues. Germline V gene sequence: CDR1 SGHVS, CDR2 FQNEAQ. The DNA for the CDR3 is TGTGCCAGCAGCGGGACTAGCCGGAACACCGGGGAGCTGTTTTTT. Its protein product is CASSGTSRNTGELFF.

CDR3 residues: CASSRDRVPGNTIYF. In DNA form, the CDR3 reads TGCGCCAGCTCACGGGACAGGGTGCCTGGAAACACCATATATTTT. The rearrangement uses TRBV10-2 and TRBJ1-3; 9 nucleotides align to TRBD1. The CDR3 has 15 residues. The ends lost 8 bases at V and 2 bases at J; junction bases unmatched: 7. The germline CDR1 and CDR2 sequences are WSHSY and SAAADI.

The rearrangement joins TRBV6-5 to TRBJ1-3; the D gene is possibly TRBD1 (6 bases). This CDR3 spans 16 amino acids. Trimming took 2 bases from V and 3 from J, leaving 14 bases between them. Germline V lookup: CDR1 MNHEY, CDR2 SVGAGI. The CDR3 region is CASSYGGPRGGNTIYF. As DNA, the CDR3 is TGTGCCAGCAGTTACGGGGGCCCCAGAGGTGGAAACACCATATATTTT.

This clone was observed once. This sequence joins TRBV15 and TRBJ2-7, with D maybe TRBD1 (5 bases). The ends were cut back, 0 bases at V and 4 bases at J, with 13 bases in the middle. This CDR3 has 15 amino acids. Looked up from germline, CDR1 is LNHNV and CDR2 is YYDKDF (reference sequence). CDR3 region: CATSRDKGEGYEQYF. The DNA for the CDR3 is TGTGCCACCAGCAGAGATAAAGGGGAAGGGTACGAGCAGTACTTC.

V gene TRBV27 combines with J gene TRBJ1-4; D ambiguous. Germline CDR1 is MNHEY and CDR2 is SMNVEV (reference sequence). Trimming left V 3 bases short and J 4 bases short, with 15 bases between. This CDR3 is 16 amino acids long. The CDR3 DNA follows: TGTGCCAGCAGTTTGTTCAGACTATCAAATAATGAAAAACTGTTTTTT. Amino acid sequence: CASSLFRLSNNEKLFF.

V and J are TRBV11-3 and TRBJ1-2; 8 nucleotides align to TRBD1. This CDR3 has 21 amino acids. Germline-derived CDR1 and CDR2 are SGHNT and YENEEA. The V and J ends lost 0 bases and 1 base, in that order; junction bases with no gene match: 19. The CDR3 DNA sequence: TGTGCCAGCAGCTTAGAATTGTCGAACAGACTTGGACAGGGAGGTAACTATGGCTACACCTTC. Its protein is CASSLELSNRLGQGGNYGYTF.